The 29 T cell receptor beta chains below were found in one sample sequenced in a study of cytomegalovirus exposure and HLA in healthy donors. It was with 60 Vbeta and 13 Jbeta primers that the PCR ran. Sequenced by immunoSEQ multiplex PCR; TCRdb stores in-frame clones only, minus some. Of 120,000 or so clones in the sample, around 80% were seen once. Sequencing used PBMCs. The receptors shown here come from a man aged 30-40 years in good health and CMV-seropositive.

This clone was seen only once. This chain uses TRBV28 with TRBJ2-7, with 11 bases that match TRBD2. This CDR3 has 14 residues. V lost 6 bases, J lost 1 base, and 2 bases stayed unmatched. Germline V gene sequence: CDR1 MDHEN, CDR2 SYDVKM. CDR3 DNA sequence: TGTGCCAGCAGGAGACTAGCGGGGTCCTACGAGCAGTACTTC. Amino acids: CASRRLAGSYEQYF.

The J gene is TRBJ1-1, the V gene TRBV28; D gene uncertain. V was shortened by 8 bases and J by 0 bases, with 19 bases between the two germline ends. This CDR3 is built from 16 residues. Per germline, CDR1 MDHEN and CDR2 SYDVKM. CDR3 DNA sequence: TGTGCCAGCCCAAGCGGGGTGGGGTTCATGAACACTGAAGCTTTCTTT. Protein: CASPSGVGFMNTEAFF.

CDR3 sequence reads: CASSSDSSSNQPQHF. CDR3 DNA: TGTGCCAGCAGCTCGGACAGCTCTAGCAATCAGCCCCAGCATTTT. This sequence joins TRBV9 and TRBJ1-5, with D possibly matching TRBD1 (6 bases). This CDR3 contains 15 residues. Germline lookup yields CDR1 SGDLS and CDR2 YYNGEE. Deletions cut 4 bases from V and 0 bases from J, with 11 bases between. Using reference TRBV9 and TRBJ1-5 for the parts outside the CDR3, the full variable domain is DSGVTQTPKHLITATGQRVTLRCSPRSGDLSVYWYQQSLDQGLQFLIQYYNGEERAKGNILERFSAQQFPDLHSELNLSSLELGDSALYFCASSSDSSSNQPQHFGDGTRLSIL.

V is TRBV5-3 and J is TRBJ2-1, with 12 bases identical to TRBD2. TRBV5-3 is an ORF; its function is uncertain. The J segment lost 0 bases and the V segment lost 0 bases, leaving 7 bases of the junction unmatched. The CDR3 covers 19 residues. In DNA form, the CDR3 reads TGTGCCAGAAGCTTGGCCCGGCTAGCGGGAGGGAGCTCCTACAATGAGCAGTTCTTC. Translated, it gives CARSLARLAGGSSYNEQFF.

This chain connects TRBV4-2 to TRBJ1-1; TRBD1 agrees at 7 bases. The germline CDR1 and CDR2 sequences are LGHNA and YNFKEQ. V lost 0 bases and J lost 0; bases outside the gene matches: 1. This CDR3 is 15 amino acids long. The CDR3 spells CASSQEQGMNTEAFF. The CDR3 nucleotides read TGTGCCAGCAGCCAAGAACAGGGGATGAACACTGAAGCTTTCTTT.

The table lists this clone with a few counts. The genes are TRBV7-2 and TRBJ1-1; D remains ambiguous. V shed 7 bases and J shed 1 base, with 16 bases lying between them. The germline V gene has CDR1 SGHTA and CDR2 FQGNSA. The CDR3 has 15 residues. The CDR3 spells CASTYRGMRNTEAFF. CDR3 in DNA: TGTGCCAGCACCTATCGGGGTATGCGGAACACTGAAGCTTTCTTT.

J is TRBJ2-2 and V is TRBV7-2; 7 nucleotides line up with TRBD1. This CDR3 contains 14 residues. The junction had 3 bases not matched to a gene; V was cut back by 2 bases and J by 6 bases. Germline V gene lookup returns CDR1 SGHTA and CDR2 FQGNSA. The CDR3 coding sequence is TGTGCCAGCAGCTTACGACAGGGCGCCGGGGAGCTGTTTTTT. Its protein is CASSLRQGAGELFF.

The chain joins TRBV6-7 to TRBJ2-3; tentative D call: TRBD2 (6 bases). TRBV6-7 is assigned to the ORF class and has an uncertain function. CDR3 size: 20 residues. With 6 bases removed from V and 0 bases from J, the gap between germline ends came to 28 bases. The CDR3 reads CASRRGTGAGSSYSTDTQYF. The CDR3 nucleotides are TGTGCCAGCAGACGGGGGACCGGGGCGGGATCATCATATAGCACAGATACGCAGTATTTT.

This clone was observed once. The chain recombines TRBV19 with TRBJ1-1; D call uncertain. Trimming removed 9 bases from V and 5 bases from J, with 16 bases in between. Germline CDR1 and CDR2: LNHDA and SQIVND (reference sequence). This CDR3 has 13 amino acids. The CDR3 nucleotides are TGTGCCAGCCATTATGGGCGGGTGACTGAAGCTTTCTTT. The encoded protein is CASHYGRVTEAFF.

The chain joins TRBV9 to TRBJ2-7; no definite D call. This CDR3 has 14 amino acids. Germline loops: CDR1 SGDLS, CDR2 YYNGEE. V lost 0 bases, J lost 0 bases, and 7 bases lay in between. Written as DNA, the CDR3 is TGTGCCAGCAGCGTAGGCGCGAGCTCCTACGAGCAGTACTTC. Translation: CASSVGASSYEQYF. Using reference TRBV9 and TRBJ2-7 for the parts outside the CDR3, the full variable domain is DSGVTQTPKHLITATGQRVTLRCSPRSGDLSVYWYQQSLDQGLQFLIQYYNGEERAKGNILERFSAQQFPDLHSELNLSSLELGDSALYFCASSVGASSYEQYFGPGTRLTVT.

The chain carries TRBV7-8 and TRBJ1-3; the D gene is possibly TRBD1 (5 bases). The V gene's germline CDR1 is SGHVS and CDR2 FQNEAQ. Trimming took off 5 bases at V and 4 bases at J, with 18 bases between the two ends. The CDR3 is made up of 16 amino acids. As DNA, the CDR3 is TGTGCCAGCAGCCCCCGGGTCAGCGGGACGGGAAACACCATATATTTT. It codes for CASSPRVSGTGNTIYF.

This clone has just one count. The V and J genes are TRBV29-1 and TRBJ2-5; TRBD2 aligns across 8 bases. V gave up 3 bases and J gave up 4 bases; unmatched junction bases: 4. This CDR3 spans 13 amino acids. The germline CDR1 and CDR2 sequences are SQVTM and ANQGSEA. The CDR3: CSVDGREGETQYF. The CDR3 nucleotides are TGCAGCGTTGACGGGAGGGAGGGAGAGACCCAGTACTTC.

J is TRBJ2-1 and V is TRBV10-2, with D uncertain. The germline gives CDR1 WSHSY, CDR2 SAAADI. V dropped 8 bases and J dropped 1 base, with 6 bases sitting between them. This CDR3 has 12 amino acids. The CDR3 DNA reads TGCGCCAGCCGCGGTTCCTACAATGAGCAGTTCTTC. Encoded protein: CASRGSYNEQFF.

The chain links TRBV7-9 to TRBJ1-2; 8 bases are shared with TRBD1. Per germline, CDR1 SEHNR and CDR2 FQNEAQ (reference sequence). The V and J ends lost 5 bases and 4 bases, in that order; junction bases with no gene match: 18. CDR3 size: 18 residues. The CDR3, as DNA: TGTGCCAGCAGCCATCAGGGGGCTCCTTACGATGTTATCTATGGCTACACCTTC. The encoded protein is CASSHQGAPYDVIYGYTF.

The chain employs TRBV28 and TRBJ2-1; D unresolved. V shed 8 bases and J shed 6 bases, with 14 bases lying between them. The CDR3 totals 13 residues. Germline V gene data show CDR1 as MDHEN and CDR2 as SYDVKM. This CDR3 is CASGDPPLNEQFF. CDR3 bases: TGTGCCAGCGGAGACCCCCCCCTCAATGAGCAGTTCTTC. Filled out from reference TRBV28 and TRBJ2-1, the complete variable domain reads DVKVTQSSRYLVKRTGEKVFLECVQDMDHENMFWYRQDPGLGLRLIYFSYDVKMKEKGDIPEGYSVSREKKERFSLILESASTNQTSMYLCASGDPPLNEQFFGPGTRLTVL.

V and J are TRBV5-4 and TRBJ2-1, with D unresolved. The CDR3 sequence is 14 residues long. Between the trimmed V and J ends, which lost 4 bases and 2 bases, there was a span of 10 bases. Germline V gene data show CDR1 as SGHNT and CDR2 as YYREEE (reference sequence). CDR3 coding DNA: TGTGCCAGCAGCCAGTCGCTCACCTACAATGAGCAGTTCTTC. It yields the protein CASSQSLTYNEQFF. Looking up the rest from reference TRBV5-4 and TRBJ2-1 gives the full variable domain: ETGVTQSPTHLIKTRGQQVTLRCSSQSGHNTVSWYQQALGQGPQFIFQYYREEENGRGNFPPRFSGLQFPNYSSELNVNALELDDSALYLCASSQSLTYNEQFFGPGTRLTVL.

This chain uses TRBV27 with TRBJ2-7; a weak D match, TRBD2 (5 bases). The CDR3 runs to 11 residues. Germline assignment: CDR1 MNHEY and CDR2 SMNVEV (reference sequence). V lost 10 bases and J lost 3, with 10 bases in between. Here the CDR3 DNA reads TGTGCCAACCCGGAGGACTACGAGCAGTACTTC. This encodes CANPEDYEQYF.

This clone was seen a few times. The chain combines TRBV28 with TRBJ1-2, with D maybe TRBD1 (6 bases). This CDR3 is 16 amino acids long. V lost 5 bases and J 7 bases, leaving 23 bases between the germline ends. Germline CDR1 is MDHEN and CDR2 is SYDVKM. The chain's CDR3 is CASSPSKWGPPGGYTF. The DNA for the CDR3 is TGTGCCAGCAGTCCCAGTAAGTGGGGGCCTCCGGGTGGCTACACCTTC.

About this clone itself: Compared with germline, one end of the junction differs, possibly owing to a read error. The chain recombines TRBV9 with TRBJ2-1, with TRBD1 identical over 9 bases. The CDR3 is 15 amino acids. Germline V gives CDR1 SGDLS, CDR2 YYNGEE. The CDR3: CASSVGTGPYNEQFF. Here the CDR3 DNA reads TGTGCCAGCAGCGTTGGGACAGGGCCCTATAATGAGCAGTTCTTC. The variable domain in full, completed from reference TRBV9 and TRBJ2-1, reads DSGVTQTPKHLITATGQRVTLRCSPRSGDLSVYWYQQSLDQGLQFLIQYYNGEERAKGNILERFSAQQFPDLHSELNLSSLELGDSALYFCASSVGTGPYNEQFFGPGTRLTVL.

This clone was picked up a small number of times. V is TRBV5-1 and J is TRBJ1-5; TRBD1 is a possible D gene (5 bases). The V gene lost 7 bases and the J gene lost 5 bases, with 13 bases spanning the gap. Germline-derived CDR1 and CDR2 are SGHRS and YFSETQ. This CDR3 is 13 amino acids long. The DNA for the CDR3 is TGCGCCAGCTCTCTAGGGGCGGATCAGCCCCAGCATTTT. Its protein is CASSLGADQPQHF.

The chain recombines TRBV2 with TRBJ1-5; 7 nucleotides line up with TRBD1. J gave up 4 bases and V 5 bases, and 5 bases lay outside the gene matches. Germline V gene lookup returns CDR1 SNHLY and CDR2 FYNNEI. There are 14 residues in the CDR3. CDR3 coding DNA: TGTGCCAGCAGTCCGACAGGGAGAAATCAGCCCCAGCATTTT. It encodes CASSPTGRNQPQHF.

The V call is TRBV28, the J call TRBJ1-1, with D perhaps TRBD1 (6 bases). Trimming shortened V by 7 bases and J by 3 bases, and 21 bases separated the two germline ends. CDR1 and CDR2 from the germline V gene are MDHEN and SYDVKM. The CDR3 totals 16 residues. The CDR3 is CASTPGQLWAYTEAFF. CDR3 DNA: TGTGCCAGCACACCCGGACAGCTTTGGGCGTACACTGAAGCTTTCTTT. Together with reference TRBV28 and TRBJ1-1, the CDR3 gives the full variable domain: DVKVTQSSRYLVKRTGEKVFLECVQDMDHENMFWYRQDPGLGLRLIYFSYDVKMKEKGDIPEGYSVSREKKERFSLILESASTNQTSMYLCASTPGQLWAYTEAFFGQGTRLTVV.

The V gene is TRBV11-3, the J gene TRBJ2-1, with D tentatively TRBD2 (6 bases). Germline-derived CDR1 and CDR2 are SGHNT and YENEEA. V was pared by 1 base and J by 0 bases, with 10 bases between. This CDR3 region has 16 residues. Here the CDR3 DNA reads TGTGCCAGCAGCTTAGGGAGGGCGGGCTCCTACAATGAGCAGTTCTTC. As protein: CASSLGRAGSYNEQFF.

The chain employs TRBV5-6 and TRBJ2-7; D is uncertain. Germline CDR1 SGHDT, CDR2 YYEEEE. The V end lost 0 bases, the J end lost 0 bases, and 7 bases lay between the germline ends. CDR3 size: 14 residues. CDR3 residues: CASSLDGSSYEQYF. CDR3 DNA: TGTGCCAGCAGCTTGGATGGCAGCTCCTACGAGCAGTACTTC.

V and J are TRBV7-2 and TRBJ2-7, with 10 bases lining up with TRBD1. Looked up from germline, CDR1 is SGHTA and CDR2 is FQGNSA. J lost 4 bases, V lost 1 base, and 7 bases had no gene match. This CDR3 contains 16 residues. CDR3 sequence: CASSLVIGTGDYEQYF. Here the CDR3 DNA reads TGTGCCAGCAGCTTAGTGATAGGGACAGGGGATTACGAGCAGTACTTC.

The chain is built from TRBV13 and TRBJ1-1; D remains ambiguous. Between the trimmed V and J ends, which lost 2 bases and 0 bases, there was a span of 4 bases. The length of the CDR3 is 13 residues. CDR1 is PRHDT and CDR2 is FYEKMQ in the germline V gene (reference sequence). The DNA of the CDR3 is TGTGCCAGCAGCTTATGGCTGAACACTGAAGCTTTCTTT. This translates into CASSLWLNTEAFF.

This rearrangement joins TRBV7-6 to TRBJ1-5; 7 positions agree with TRBD1. J was trimmed by 5 bases and V by 1 base; bases with no gene match: 5. Germline CDR1 SGHVS, CDR2 FNYEAQ. CDR3 length equals 15 residues. CDR3 in DNA: TGTGCCAGCAGCTTAGGGAGGGGGCCCCATCAGCCCCAGCATTTT. Protein product: CASSLGRGPHQPQHF.

The chain carries TRBV5-1 and TRBJ2-5; TRBD2 is a possible D gene (5 bases). V was trimmed by 4 bases and J by 5 bases, leaving 21 bases between them. The CDR3 totals 16 residues. Germline assignment: CDR1 SGHRS and CDR2 YFSETQ. CDR3 sequence reads: CASSVSSSTRVETQYF. In DNA form, the CDR3 reads TGCGCCAGCAGCGTATCTAGCTCAACGAGGGTGGAGACCCAGTACTTC.

This chain links TRBV28 with TRBJ2-1; D call uncertain. Trimming stripped 5 bases from V and 7 bases from J, with 6 bases between. Germline-derived CDR1 and CDR2 are MDHEN and SYDVKM. The length of the CDR3 is 11 residues. The CDR3 DNA reads TGTGCCAGCAGTCTCCAGAATGAGCAGTTCTTC. Protein product: CASSLQNEQFF.